The following is a T cell receptor (beta chain) sequence with its context. The CDR3 is made up of 12 amino acids. V was cut by 4 bases and J by 1 base, with 7 bases left in between. Germline V gene sequence: CDR1 SQVTM, CDR2 ANQGSEA. In the original workflow: Researchers report that nucleated cell counts were estimated from reference gene primer amplification. The table came from immunoSEQ multiplex PCR; TCRdb's copy has only in-frame clones and leaves some out. From that table come the V and J calls and clone size; the DNA was used to work out D and trimming. The repertoire includes roughly 120,000 clones, over 85% of them detected once, and about 4% sits in the top ten. The sample is drawn from a study of blood T cell repertoires in COVID-19. Study context: Whether acute or convalescent, the COVID-19 samples came from the United States, Italy and Spain.

This rearrangement joins TRBV29-1 to TRBJ1-1; D unresolved. The specimen sequenced was peripheral blood. This TCR was sampled from a man in his fifties with active COVID-19. The CDR3 protein is CSVVEGNTEAFF. The CDR3 DNA reads TGCAGCGTTGTCGAGGGGAACACTGAAGCTTTCTTT. Based on the CDR3 plus reference TRBV29-1 and TRBJ1-1, the full variable domain is SAVISQKPSRDICQRGTSLTIQCQVDSQVTMMFWYRQQPGQSLTLIATANQGSEATYESGFVIDKFPISRPNLTFSTLTVSNMSPEDSSIYLCSVVEGNTEAFFGQGTRLTVV.